Here is one T cell receptor (beta chain) with its context. The data were obtained in a study of shared clonotypes between healthy human individuals. Produced via immunoSEQ multiplex PCR; TCRdb's table is partial and in-frame only. The sample shows around 620,000 clones, approximately 96% of them seen only once. Naive CD8 cells comprised CD45RO-negative, CCR7-positively selected cells, excluding terminally differentiated effector memory CD45RA+ cells. The CDR3 runs to 14 residues. Trimming pared 5 bases from V and 4 bases from J, leaving 12 bases between. CDR1 MNHEY and CDR2 SMNVEV come from the germline V gene (reference sequence).

Sequencing input: naive CD8+ T cells sorted from blood. This clonotype originated in a woman aged 25-40 years in good health. V and J are TRBV27 and TRBJ2-1; D possibly uses TRBD1 or TRBD2 (5 bases each). In DNA form, the CDR3 reads TGTGCCAGCAGTGTGGGGGATCTATACAATGAGCAGTTCTTC. This translates into CASSVGDLYNEQFF.